Described below is a single T cell receptor beta chain sequence and its context. The target of this receptor is not known. No much larger clone exists at a distance of one base, and base qualities are not known. TCR beta CDR3 regions were sequenced from DNA using the immunoSEQ Assay. Processing in the source paper ran as follows. To compute T cell density, TCR beta template counts were normalized to usable DNA, which was estimated by amplifying housekeeping genes. Richness was estimated with the preseqR package, extrapolating to 400,000 templates for PBMC samples and 120,000 templates for tissue samples. Clonality was calculated as one minus Pielou's evenness. Differential abundance testing on productive amino-acid clonotypes, with a minimum total count of 5 and an alpha of 0.1, was used to identify tissue-enriched TCRs. Repertoire overlap between compartments was quantified with the Jaccard Index and Morisita Overlap Index. GLIPH grouped TCR beta CDR3s together with public tetramer-defined viral CDR3s, and a viral motif had to include at least three viral sequences and show V-gene enrichment. TCRdb limited this immuneACCESS table to in-frame rearrangements with V and J called. A share of clones is missing; checked studies link under half to unresolved V genes, and the rest is unexplained. V and J calls and clone size come straight from that table; D and trimming were deduced from the DNA. The sample includes roughly 64,000 clones, with 75% to 85% observed a single time. The top ten clones comprise just over 4.5% of the sample.

At diagnosis, tumor, uninvolved tumor-adjacent lung and peripheral blood were collected and then preserved as a mix of FFPE and fresh-frozen material. Blood samples were analyzed as peripheral blood mononuclear cells for TCR repertoire profiling. The data stem from a study of T cells in localized non-small cell lung cancer (dated by TCRdb to the early 2020s). General notes on the study: Comparing tumors with uninvolved tumor-adjacent lungs, the study looked at the T cell repertoires of hundreds of patients with early-stage NSCLC. NSCLC patients had a mean age of approximately 70 years, and 129 were male and some 98 female. All 220 or so NSCLC patients in the cohort were treatment-naive and had localized lung tumors that were resected.

What the work shows at the level of the full study, not this receptor alone: Of the top 100 tumor clones, a median of about 53 were detected in paired uninvolved adjacent lung; about 28 were also among that lung's top 100. Higher blood T cell density associated with longer overall survival, while higher adjacent-lung clonality associated with shorter survival. Because the study design was exploratory, TCR variables were selected using unadjusted p-values without false-discovery rate correction. Uninvolved tumor-adjacent lung showed the highest T cell clonality, higher than tumor, which suggests more focused antigenic responses in the adjacent lung. Because multi-region sequencing of the tumors was not done, intratumor heterogeneity could not be ruled out.

CDR1 ENHRY and CDR2 SYGVKD are derived from the germline V gene. Ends trimmed: V by 8 bases, J by 6 bases; bases unmatched to a gene: 9. The CDR3 contains 16 residues, cysteine and phenylalanine counted. The kept DNA is CDR3 alone, 48 bases in frame from the first base. The source material was PBMCs, sampled before any cancer treatment. The TCR originated in a man aged 35 to 70 with stage II lung adenocarcinoma. The V and J segments used are TRBV10-3 and TRBJ2-2, with 13 bases in between that match TRBD2. The CDR3 amino acid sequence is: CAIERGLAGEAGELFF. Here is the DNA: TGTGCCATCGAGAGAGGACTAGCGGGAGAGGCCGGGGAGCTGTTTTTT.